This T cell receptor beta chain was identified in a study of T cell clonality in common variable immunodeficiency. Study-level points and caveats: CVID subjects shared fewer TCRbeta clones than healthy controls did.

Heparinized whole blood, roughly 5 to 8 ml, came from each donor. In this sample, this clone turned up many times. The antigen is not known. Equal genomic DNA amounts from CVID and control samples were sequenced. The method was immunoSEQ multiplex PCR; TCRdb's version includes in-frame clones alone and lacks a portion of them. The record shows about 81,000 clones for this sample, with no singletons present. The origin of this receptor is a person between 18 and 75 years old in good health. The sequenced material came from peripheral blood mononuclear cells.

The sequenced CDR3 bases are TGTGCCAGCAGCTTAGGGACAGGGGAAAAA. Protein sequence: CASSLGTGEK. The complete CDR3 protein is CASSLGTGEKLFF. The J gene is TRBJ1-4, the V gene TRBV7-2; TRBD1 matches 8 bases. The read gets to within 3 residues of the CDR3 end, and the germline J gene fills in the rest. The CDR3 consists of 13 residues. The germline V gene has CDR1 SGHTA and CDR2 FQGNSA. The trim removed 1 base at V and 8 bases at J, leaving 0 bases unmatched.